These 8 T cell receptor beta chains were sequenced from one sample in a study of blood T cells in healthy people across ages. Sample-barcoded 5' priming and a J-beta primer mix drove a second PCR of roughly 6 to 12 cycles. TCRdb reanalysed the 5' RACE reads using MiXCR and keeps one entry per CDR3 protein. The sample contains around 2 million distinct CDR3 sequences, roughly two fifths of which appear only once. The sample comprised blood. The receptors shown here come from a human donor in good health.

This clonotype was counted between two and nine times. This chain joins TRBV29-1 and TRBJ2-5; 9 positions match TRBD1. Germline CDR1 and CDR2: SQVTM and ANQGSEA. The CDR3 is 13 amino acids. The CDR3 DNA sequence: TGCCCTCCCTCCGGGACAGGGAAAGAGACCCAGTACTTC. Translation: CPPSGTGKETQYF.

This rearrangement joins TRBV7-2 to TRBJ2-1; 12 bases line up with TRBD2. Germline V gene data show CDR1 as SGHTA and CDR2 as FQGNSA. The CDR3 extends over 15 amino acids. The trim removed 4 bases at V and 8 bases at J, leaving 6 bases unmatched. The CDR3 region has the DNA TGTGCCAGCAGCTCTGCTAGCGGGGGGGTCTATGAGCAGTTCTTC. This gives the protein CASSSASGGVYEQFF.

This clonotype was detected a few times. The gene calls are TRBV20-1 and TRBJ2-3; D is possibly TRBD2 (6 bases). The CDR3 is 14 residues long. Germline V gives CDR1 DFQATT, CDR2 SNEGSKA (reference sequence). Trimming cost V 6 bases and J 2 bases, with 15 bases left between them. CDR3 DNA: TGCAGTGCGTGCTTCGGGGGATACACAGATACGCAGTATTTT. It translates to CSACFGGYTDTQYF.

The gene calls are TRBV7-8 and TRBJ1-4, with TRBD1 as a possible D gene (5 bases). The germline V gene has CDR1 SGHVS and CDR2 FQNEAQ. V shed 3 bases and J shed 8 bases, with 16 bases lying between them. CDR3 length equals 15 residues. Here the CDR3 reads CASSLGLGVGEKLFF. In nucleotides, the CDR3 is TGTGCCAGCAGCTTGGGACTGGGGGTCGGGGAAAAACTGTTTTTT.

This clonotype was seen a handful of times. J is TRBJ1-2 and V is TRBV7-2; no clear D. Germline CDR1 reads SGHTA; CDR2 reads FQGNSA. With 0 bases removed from V and 6 bases from J, the gap between germline ends came to 17 bases. The CDR3 sequence is 16 residues long. In DNA, the CDR3 is TGTGCCAGCAGCTTAGCCACAGCATGGATTGCCAATGGCTACACCTTC. This encodes CASSLATAWIANGYTF.

The V call is TRBV4-1, the J call TRBJ2-5, with no clear D. Germline loops: CDR1 MGHRA, CDR2 YSYEKL. CDR3 length equals 13 residues. The V gene lost 3 bases and the J gene lost 3 bases, with 8 bases spanning the gap. This CDR3 reads CASSQLTEETQYF. DNA of the CDR3: TGCGCCAGCAGCCAGCTAACCGAAGAGACCCAGTACTTC.

This chain connects TRBV4-2 to TRBJ2-2, with a tentative D call TRBD2 (5 bases). CDR1 and CDR2 (germline): LGHNA, YNFKEQ. V lost 5 bases and J 2 bases, leaving 12 bases between the germline ends. This CDR3 region has 15 residues. The CDR3 region is CASSFRRTNTGELFF. Here the CDR3 DNA reads TGTGCCAGCAGCTTCCGACGGACTAACACCGGGGAGCTGTTTTTT.

This clonotype came up a few times. This rearrangement joins TRBV27 to TRBJ2-3; 7 bases align to TRBD2. The V and J ends lost 5 bases and 4 bases, in that order; junction bases with no gene match: 9. The CDR3 sequence is 15 residues long. Germline V gives CDR1 MNHEY, CDR2 SMNVEV (reference sequence). The CDR3 sequence: CASSQSGGRADTQYF. CDR3 nucleotides: TGTGCCAGCAGTCAAAGCGGCGGGAGAGCAGATACGCAGTATTTT.